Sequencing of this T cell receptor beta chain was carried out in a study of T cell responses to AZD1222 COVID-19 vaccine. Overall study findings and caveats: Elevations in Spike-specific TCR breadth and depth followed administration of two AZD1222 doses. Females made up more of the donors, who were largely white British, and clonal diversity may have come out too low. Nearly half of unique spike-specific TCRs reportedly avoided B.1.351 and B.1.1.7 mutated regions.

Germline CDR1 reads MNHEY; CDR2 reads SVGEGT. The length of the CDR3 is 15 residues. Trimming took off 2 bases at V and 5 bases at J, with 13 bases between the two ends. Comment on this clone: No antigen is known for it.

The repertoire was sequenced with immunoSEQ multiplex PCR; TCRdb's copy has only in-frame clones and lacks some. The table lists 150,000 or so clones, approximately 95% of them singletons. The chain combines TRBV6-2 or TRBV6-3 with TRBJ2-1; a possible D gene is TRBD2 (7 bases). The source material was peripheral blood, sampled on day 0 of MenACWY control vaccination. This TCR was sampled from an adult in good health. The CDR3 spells CASSYVGGLNNEQFF. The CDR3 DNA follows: TGTGCCAGCAGTTACGTGGGGGGGCTAAACAATGAGCAGTTCTTC.